Each of the 21 T cell receptor beta chains below was sequenced from the same sample in a study of tumor-infiltrating lymphocytes in localized non-small cell lung cancer. TCRdb's table, derived via immunoSEQ multiplex PCR, lists solely in-frame clones and lacks some. The table has 15,000 to 20,000 clones, around 78% seen once. The source material was lung tumor tissue. These receptors originate from a human donor with non-small cell lung cancer.

This clone showed up just a few times. The J gene is TRBJ1-1, the V gene TRBV18; the D is unclear. Germline V gene sequence: CDR1 KGHSH, CDR2 LQKENI. The V and J ends lost 3 bases and 4 bases respectively, with 9 bases between them. The CDR3 runs to 13 residues. For the CDR3, the DNA is TGTGCCAGCTCACCCAATCCAAGCACTGAAGCTTTCTTT. As protein: CASSPNPSTEAFF. Full variable domain (rest looked up from reference TRBV18 and TRBJ1-1): NAGVMQNPRHLVRRRGQEARLRCSPMKGHSHVYWYRQLPEEGLKFMVYLQKENIIDESGMPKERFSAEFPKEGPSILRIQQVVRGDSAAYFCASSPNPSTEAFFGQGTRLTVV.

J is TRBJ2-5 and V is TRBV25-1; the D gene is possibly TRBD2 (6 bases). The CDR3 spans 13 residues. Trimming removed 1 base from V and 6 bases from J, with 9 bases in between. CDR1 is MGHDK, CDR2 SYGVNS, per germline. The CDR3, as DNA: TGTGCCAGCAGTGAATGGGAGGAAAAGACCCAGTACTTC. It encodes CASSEWEEKTQYF.

The CDR3 region is CASSLAAGWSNQPQHF. Written as DNA, the CDR3 is TGTGCCAGCAGCTTAGCGGCCGGCTGGAGCAATCAGCCCCAGCATTTT. V is TRBV7-2 and J is TRBJ1-5; D uncertain. The CDR3 extends over 16 amino acids. V was clipped by 0 bases and J by 1 base, with 10 bases between them. The germline gives CDR1 SGHTA, CDR2 FQGNSA.

The genes are TRBV6-6 and TRBJ2-7; D is unresolved. The V gene's germline CDR1 is MNHNY and CDR2 SVGAGI (reference sequence). This CDR3 spans 14 amino acids. V lost 2 bases and J lost 0, with 8 bases in between. CDR3 bases: TGTGCCAGCAGTTACGGGGATTTCTCCTACGAGCAGTACTTC. This translates into CASSYGDFSYEQYF.

V is TRBV27 and J is TRBJ2-4; perhaps TRBD2 as D (6 bases). Trimming left V 10 bases short and J 0 bases short, with 13 bases between. The CDR3 has 14 amino acids. The germline gives CDR1 MNHEY, CDR2 SMNVEV (reference sequence). DNA of the CDR3: TGTGCCACGGGCCGGGGACTAGCCAAAAACATTCAGTACTTC. Translated: CATGRGLAKNIQYF.

J is TRBJ2-1 and V is TRBV15, with 13 nucleotides matching TRBD2. Trimming cost V 1 base and J 8 bases; bases outside gene matches: 5. CDR1 is LNHNV, CDR2 YYDKDF, per germline (reference sequence). The CDR3 length is 16 residues. Written as DNA, the CDR3 is TGTGCCACCAGCAGAGGGGGACTAGCGGGACTAGATGAGCAGTTCTTC. It is translated as CATSRGGLAGLDEQFF.

By sample fraction, this clone is medium-sized. The chain couples TRBV19 to TRBJ1-1, with D unclear. The V gene's germline CDR1 is LNHDA and CDR2 SQIVND (reference sequence). V was shortened by 1 base and J by 2 bases, with 14 bases between the two germline ends. The CDR3 is 16 amino acids. CDR3 bases: TGTGCCAGTAGTATAGCTAACCGGGCCCCAAACACTGAAGCTTTCTTT. Amino acid sequence: CASSIANRAPNTEAFF. Combining the CDR3 with reference TRBV19 and TRBJ1-1 gives the whole variable domain DGGITQSPKYLFRKEGQNVTLSCEQNLNHDAMYWYRQDPGQGLRLIYYSQIVNDFQKGDIAEGYSVSREKKESFPLTVTSAQKNPTAFYLCASSIANRAPNTEAFFGQGTRLTVV.

By share, this clone counts as large (0.1 to 1%). This rearrangement joins TRBV5-6 to TRBJ2-7, with TRBD2 identical over 8 bases. Germline V gene data show CDR1 as SGHDT and CDR2 as YYEEEE. The CDR3 has 12 amino acids. Germline trimming cut 4 bases from V and 9 bases from J; bases unmatched to any gene: 6. The CDR3 reads CASSPGTSLQYF. CDR3 bases: TGTGCCAGCAGCCCAGGGACTAGTTTGCAGTACTTC.

CDR3 DNA sequence: TGTGCCAGCAGCTTAGCCGGCGGGAGACACGATGAGCAGTTCTTC. This translates into CASSLAGGRHDEQFF. This chain joins TRBV7-8 and TRBJ2-1, with TRBD2 matching over 7 bases. CDR1 SGHVS and CDR2 FQNEAQ come from the germline V gene. This CDR3 comprises 15 residues. The V segment lost 0 bases and the J segment 8 bases; nucleotides outside the gene matches: 7.

This clone is medium-sized within its sample. The chain recombines TRBV5-4 with TRBJ2-4; D is perhaps TRBD2 (5 bases). This CDR3 is built from 15 residues. The germline CDR1 and CDR2 sequences are SGHNT and YYREEE (reference sequence). The germline V and J ends were trimmed by 4 bases and 6 bases, with 17 bases remaining between them. The CDR3 DNA reads TGTGCCAGCAGCCTACCAGGCCCGGCGGGAAACATTCAGTACTTC. It encodes CASSLPGPAGNIQYF.

This sequence joins TRBV6-1 and TRBJ2-7; D perhaps matches TRBD2 (7 bases). CDR3 length: 16 residues. Per the germline V gene, CDR1 is MNHNS and CDR2 is SASEGT. V was trimmed by 0 bases and J by 5 bases, leaving 17 bases between them. Here the CDR3 reads CASSEAWGGGSHEQYF. CDR3 in DNA: TGTGCCAGCAGTGAAGCTTGGGGGGGCGGGAGCCACGAGCAGTACTTC.

This clone has a single count. Its ends do not fully match the called genes, so a read error is possible. V and J are TRBV27 and TRBJ1-2, with a tentative D call TRBD1 (6 bases). The length of the CDR3 is 15 residues. The V gene's germline CDR1 is MNHEY and CDR2 SMNVEV (reference sequence). The CDR3 loop reads CASSLFGTRDYCYTF. CDR3 DNA: TGTGCCAGCAGTTTATTCGGGACACGAGACTATTGCTACACCTTC.

The chain recombines TRBV29-1 with TRBJ2-1; D perhaps matches TRBD2 (5 bases). V was pared by 5 bases and J by 8 bases, with 10 bases between. CDR1 and CDR2 (germline): SQVTM, ANQGSEA. CDR3 length equals 11 residues. Here the CDR3 reads CSVRKRHEQFF. The CDR3 bases are TGCAGCGTTCGTAAGCGGCATGAGCAGTTCTTC.

The table lists this clone with a few counts. The chain uses TRBV15 and TRBJ2-5; D unclear. Trimming left V 2 bases short and J 5 bases short, with 6 bases between. The germline CDR1 and CDR2 sequences are LNHNV and YYDKDF (reference sequence). The CDR3 runs to 12 residues. As DNA, the CDR3 is TGTGCCACCAGCAGATACACCGAGACCCAGTACTTC. This sequence encodes CATSRYTETQYF.

The chain is built from TRBV5-4 and TRBJ1-6, with D uncertain. The CDR3 extends over 13 amino acids. Germline V gene data show CDR1 as SGHNT and CDR2 as YYREEE (reference sequence). V lost 4 bases to trimming and J lost 8 bases, with 10 bases between them. For the CDR3, the DNA is TGTGCCAGCAGCCTCCGCCTCGATTCACCCCTCCACTTT. Protein product: CASSLRLDSPLHF.

The chain recombines TRBV5-1 with TRBJ1-5, with 7 positions matching TRBD1. Trimming cost V 3 bases and J 6 bases; bases outside gene matches: 6. The CDR3 contains 14 residues. The germline V gene encodes CDR1 SGHRS and CDR2 YFSETQ. The CDR3 region is CASSSGTEGQPQHF. The CDR3 DNA is TGCGCCAGCAGCTCCGGGACAGAGGGTCAGCCCCAGCATTTT.

The V gene is TRBV29-1, the J gene TRBJ1-2, with 8 bases lining up with TRBD1. CDR3 length: 13 residues. Germline lookup yields CDR1 SQVTM and CDR2 ANQGSEA. Unmatched junction bases numbered 5, after V lost 4 bases and J lost 4 bases. Here the CDR3 DNA reads TGCAGCGTTGGGACAGGGCCGCTCTATGGCTACACCTTC. Translated: CSVGTGPLYGYTF.

This clone occurred once. This chain connects TRBV18 to TRBJ2-2; no reliable D call. This CDR3 has 13 residues. V was clipped by 3 bases and J by 7 bases, with 9 bases between them. CDR1 KGHSH and CDR2 LQKENI come from the germline V gene. The CDR3 spells CASSPQGNGELFF. The CDR3 DNA sequence: TGTGCCAGCTCACCTCAAGGGAACGGGGAGCTGTTTTTT.

The chain couples TRBV14 to TRBJ2-2, with D maybe TRBD2 (5 bases). The CDR3 consists of 16 residues. Germline values: CDR1 SGHDN, CDR2 FVKESK. The V and J ends lost 4 bases and 6 bases respectively, with 18 bases between them. CDR3 nucleotide sequence: TGTGCCAGCAGCCCTCGAGGGTACGGCCGGGCCGGGGAGCTGTTTTTT. Its protein product is CASSPRGYGRAGELFF.

The chain uses TRBV9 and TRBJ2-7, with D possibly TRBD2 on 6 matching bases. There are 15 residues in the CDR3. Germline CDR1 SGDLS, CDR2 YYNGEE. Trimming cost V 2 bases and J 4 bases, with 16 bases left between them. CDR3 in DNA: TGTGCCAGCAGCGTGGGAGGTGGGACCCAATACGAGCAGTACTTC. It codes for CASSVGGGTQYEQYF.

Of note for this clone: An end of the junction differs from the germline gene, which may be a read error. The chain joins TRBV4-1 to TRBJ1-2; D unclear. The CDR3 covers 16 residues. Looked up from germline, CDR1 is MGHRA and CDR2 is YSYEKL. CDR3 in amino acids: CASSQDLAASNYGYTF. CDR3 nucleotide sequence: TGCGCCAGCAGCCAAGATTTGGCGGCCTCTAATTATGGCTACACCTTC.